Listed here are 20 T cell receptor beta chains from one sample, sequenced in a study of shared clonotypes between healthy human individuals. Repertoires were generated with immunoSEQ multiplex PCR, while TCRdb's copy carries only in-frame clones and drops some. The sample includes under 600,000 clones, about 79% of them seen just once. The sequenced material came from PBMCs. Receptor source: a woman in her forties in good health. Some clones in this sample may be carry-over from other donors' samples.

For the CDR3, the DNA is TGTGCCAGCAGCTTAGCGAGGCGGGGGAGGTACGAGCAGTACTTC. It encodes CASSLARRGRYEQYF. This chain joins TRBV7-8 and TRBJ2-7, with TRBD2 matching 7 bases. With V trimmed by 0 bases and J by 4 bases, 6 bases remained unmatched. Germline V gene lookup returns CDR1 SGHVS and CDR2 FQNEAQ. The CDR3 covers 15 residues.

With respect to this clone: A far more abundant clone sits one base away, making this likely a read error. The CDR3: CAGSLISTGSNQPQHF. CDR3 DNA: TGTGCCGGCAGTTTAATCTCCACAGGTAGCAATCAGCCCCAGCATTTT. The rearrangement uses TRBV28 and TRBJ1-5, with a weak D call TRBD1 (5 bases). The CDR3 is 16 residues long. Germline CDR1 MDHEN, CDR2 SYDVKM.

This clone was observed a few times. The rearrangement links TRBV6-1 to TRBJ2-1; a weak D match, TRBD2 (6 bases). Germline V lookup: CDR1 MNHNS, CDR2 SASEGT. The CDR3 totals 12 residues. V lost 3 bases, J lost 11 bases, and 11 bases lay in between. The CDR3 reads CASSDSGPKQFF. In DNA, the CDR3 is TGTGCCAGCAGTGACAGCGGGCCCAAGCAGTTCTTC.

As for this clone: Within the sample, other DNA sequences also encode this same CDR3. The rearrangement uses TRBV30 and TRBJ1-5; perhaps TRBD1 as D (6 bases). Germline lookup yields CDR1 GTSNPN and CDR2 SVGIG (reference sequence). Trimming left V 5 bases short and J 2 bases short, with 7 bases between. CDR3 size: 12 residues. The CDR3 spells CAWGGGNQPQHF. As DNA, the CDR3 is TGTGCCTGGGGGGGCGGCAATCAGCCCCAGCATTTT.

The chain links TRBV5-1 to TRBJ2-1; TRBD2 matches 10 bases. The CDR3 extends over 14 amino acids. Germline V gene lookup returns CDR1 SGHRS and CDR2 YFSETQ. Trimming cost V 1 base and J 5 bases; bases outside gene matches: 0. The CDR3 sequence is CASSLTSGNNEQFF. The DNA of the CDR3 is TGCGCCAGCAGCTTGACTAGCGGGAACAATGAGCAGTTCTTC.

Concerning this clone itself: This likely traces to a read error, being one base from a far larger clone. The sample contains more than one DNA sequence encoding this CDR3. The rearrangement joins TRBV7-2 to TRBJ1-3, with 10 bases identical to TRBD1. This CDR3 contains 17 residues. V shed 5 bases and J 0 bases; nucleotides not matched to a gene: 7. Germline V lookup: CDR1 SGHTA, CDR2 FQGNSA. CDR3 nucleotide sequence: TGTGCCAGCAGCGCCCGACAGGGGGCCCTCTCTGGAAACACCATATATTTT. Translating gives CASSARQGALSGNTIYF. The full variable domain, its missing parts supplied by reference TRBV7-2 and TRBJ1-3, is GAGVSQSPSNKVTEKGKDVELRCDPISGHTALYWYRQSLGQGLEFLIYFQGNSAPDKSGLPSDRFSAERTGGSVSTLTIQRTQQEDSAVYLCASSARQGALSGNTIYFGEGSWLTVV.

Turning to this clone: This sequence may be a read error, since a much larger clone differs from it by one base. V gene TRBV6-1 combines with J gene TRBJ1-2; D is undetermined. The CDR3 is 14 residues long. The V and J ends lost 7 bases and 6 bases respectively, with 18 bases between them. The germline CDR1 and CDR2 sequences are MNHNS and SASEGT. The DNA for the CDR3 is TGTGCCAGCATGGCCGGGCCAGAGATGGATGGCTACACCTTC. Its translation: CASMAGPEMDGYTF.

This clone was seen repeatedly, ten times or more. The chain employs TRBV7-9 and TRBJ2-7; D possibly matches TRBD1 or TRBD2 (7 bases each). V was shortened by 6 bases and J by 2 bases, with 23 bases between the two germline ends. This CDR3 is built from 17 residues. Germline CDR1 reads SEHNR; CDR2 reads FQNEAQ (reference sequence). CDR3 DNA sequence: TGTGCCAGCAGGCCAGGGGGGGAAGGCGGACAACCCTACGAGCAGTACTTC. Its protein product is CASRPGGEGGQPYEQYF.

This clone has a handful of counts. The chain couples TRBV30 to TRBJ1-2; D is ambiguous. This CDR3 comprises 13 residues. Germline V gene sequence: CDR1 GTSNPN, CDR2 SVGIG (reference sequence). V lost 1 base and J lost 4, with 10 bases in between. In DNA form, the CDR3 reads TGTGCCTGGAGTGCCCCCGGGATCTATGGCTACACCTTC. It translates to CAWSAPGIYGYTF.

The CDR3 DNA reads TGTGCCACTTGGACTAGCGGGAGCATTGGCTCCTACGAGCAGTACTTC. Translated, it gives CATWTSGSIGSYEQYF. The chain recombines TRBV27 with TRBJ2-7; 13 bases map to TRBD2. Germline V gene sequence: CDR1 MNHEY, CDR2 SMNVEV (reference sequence). This CDR3 region has 16 residues. The ends lost 10 bases at V and 0 bases at J; junction bases unmatched: 9.

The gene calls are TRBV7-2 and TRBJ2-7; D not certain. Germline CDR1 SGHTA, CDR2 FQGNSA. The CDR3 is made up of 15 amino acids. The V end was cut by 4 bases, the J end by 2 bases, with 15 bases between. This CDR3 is CASSSLPLEAYEQYF. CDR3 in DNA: TGTGCCAGCAGCTCCCTACCCCTAGAAGCCTACGAGCAGTACTTC.

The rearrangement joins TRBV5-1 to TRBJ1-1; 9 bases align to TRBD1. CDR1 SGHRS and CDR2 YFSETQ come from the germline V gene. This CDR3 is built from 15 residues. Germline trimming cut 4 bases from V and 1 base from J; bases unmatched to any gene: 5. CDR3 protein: CASSLGTGPNTEAFF. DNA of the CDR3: TGCGCCAGCAGCCTCGGGACAGGGCCGAACACTGAAGCTTTCTTT.

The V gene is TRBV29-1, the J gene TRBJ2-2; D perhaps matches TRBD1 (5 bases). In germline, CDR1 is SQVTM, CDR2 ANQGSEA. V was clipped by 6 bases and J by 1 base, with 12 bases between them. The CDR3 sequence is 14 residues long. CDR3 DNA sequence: TGCAGCGTCAACGTTGACAGGAACACCGGGGAGCTGTTTTTT. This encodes CSVNVDRNTGELFF.

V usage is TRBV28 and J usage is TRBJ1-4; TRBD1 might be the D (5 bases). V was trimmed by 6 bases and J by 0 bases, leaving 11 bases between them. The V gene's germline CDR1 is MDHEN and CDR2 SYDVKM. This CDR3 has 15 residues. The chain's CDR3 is CASRGGTATNEKLFF. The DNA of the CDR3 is TGTGCCAGCAGGGGAGGGACTGCAACTAATGAAAAACTGTTTTTT. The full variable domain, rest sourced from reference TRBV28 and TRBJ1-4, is DVKVTQSSRYLVKRTGEKVFLECVQDMDHENMFWYRQDPGLGLRLIYFSYDVKMKEKGDIPEGYSVSREKKERFSLILESASTNQTSMYLCASRGGTATNEKLFFGSGTQLSVL.

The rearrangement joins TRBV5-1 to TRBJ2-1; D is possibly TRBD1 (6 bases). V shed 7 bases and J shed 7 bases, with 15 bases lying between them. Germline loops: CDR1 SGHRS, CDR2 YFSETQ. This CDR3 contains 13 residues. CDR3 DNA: TGCGCCAGCGGGCTGCAAGGGGGTAATGAGCAGTTCTTC. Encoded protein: CASGLQGGNEQFF.

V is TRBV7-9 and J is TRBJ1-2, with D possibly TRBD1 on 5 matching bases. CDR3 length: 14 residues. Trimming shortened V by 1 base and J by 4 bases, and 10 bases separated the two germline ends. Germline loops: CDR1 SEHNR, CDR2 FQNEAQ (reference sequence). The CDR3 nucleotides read TGTGCCAGCAGCTTAGTTCGGGACGGCTATGGCTACACCTTC. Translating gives CASSLVRDGYGYTF.

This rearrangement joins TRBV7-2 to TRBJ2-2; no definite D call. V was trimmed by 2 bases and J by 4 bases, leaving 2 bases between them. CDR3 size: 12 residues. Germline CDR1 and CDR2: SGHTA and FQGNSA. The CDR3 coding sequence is TGTGCCAGCAGCTTAAGCACCGGGGAGCTGTTTTTT. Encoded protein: CASSLSTGELFF. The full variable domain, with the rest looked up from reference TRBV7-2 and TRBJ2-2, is GAGVSQSPSNKVTEKGKDVELRCDPISGHTALYWYRQSLGQGLEFLIYFQGNSAPDKSGLPSDRFSAERTGGSVSTLTIQRTQQEDSAVYLCASSLSTGELFFGEGSRLTVL.

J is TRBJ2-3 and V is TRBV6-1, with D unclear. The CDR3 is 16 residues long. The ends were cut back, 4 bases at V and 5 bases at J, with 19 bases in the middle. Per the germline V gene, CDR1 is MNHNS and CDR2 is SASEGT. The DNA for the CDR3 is TGTGCCAGCAGTGCCCCGATGGGGTTTGGCGTAGATACGCAGTATTTT. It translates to CASSAPMGFGVDTQYF.

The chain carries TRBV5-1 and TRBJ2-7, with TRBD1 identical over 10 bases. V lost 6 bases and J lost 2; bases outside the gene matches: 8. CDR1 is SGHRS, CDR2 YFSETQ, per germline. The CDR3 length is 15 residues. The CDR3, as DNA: TGCGCCAGCACTGCTTTGGGACAGGGGACCTACGAGCAGTACTTC. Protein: CASTALGQGTYEQYF.

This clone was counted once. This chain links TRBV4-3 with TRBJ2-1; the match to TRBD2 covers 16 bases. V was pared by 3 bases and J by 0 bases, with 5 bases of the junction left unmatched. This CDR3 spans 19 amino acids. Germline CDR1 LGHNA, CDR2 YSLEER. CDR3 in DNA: TGCGCCAGCAGCCAGGGACTAGCGGGAGGGCTAAACTCCTACAATGAGCAGTTCTTC. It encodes CASSQGLAGGLNSYNEQFF.